This passage covers 11 T cell receptor beta chains from one sample sequenced in a study of shared clonotypes between healthy human individuals. The protocol was immunoSEQ multiplex PCR, while the TCRdb copy is restricted to in-frame clones and leaves out a portion. This table holds 550,000 to 850,000 clones, 55% to 75% found once. The specimen was memory CD4+ T cells sorted from blood. Subset: CD45RA-negative fraction. The receptors derive from a woman aged 25 to 39 in good health.

This chain links TRBV7-2 with TRBJ2-5; no clear D. CDR3 size: 12 residues. CDR1 and CDR2 from the germline V gene are SGHTA and FQGNSA. Deletions cut 5 bases from V and 5 bases from J, with 9 bases between. The chain's CDR3 is CASSPLRETQYF. CDR3 coding DNA: TGTGCCAGCAGCCCTTTGAGGGAGACCCAGTACTTC.

The chain carries TRBV10-2 and TRBJ2-1, with TRBD2 identical over 15 bases. The CDR3 consists of 15 residues. The germline V gene encodes CDR1 WSHSY and CDR2 SAAADI. The V segment lost 3 bases and the J segment 12 bases; nucleotides outside the gene matches: 6. CDR3 region: CASSEGLAGGGRQFF. The CDR3 DNA is TGCGCCAGCAGTGAAGGACTAGCGGGAGGGGGCCGGCAGTTCTTC.

This chain connects TRBV27 to TRBJ2-7, with 10 bases aligning to TRBD2. CDR1 and CDR2 (germline): MNHEY, SMNVEV (reference sequence). The CDR3 is 14 amino acids. Losses at the gene ends were 3 bases for V and 5 bases for J; bases not matched to a gene: 4. Here the CDR3 reads CASSFLAGADEQYF. CDR3 DNA sequence: TGTGCCAGCAGTTTTCTAGCGGGAGCCGACGAGCAGTACTTC.

The gene calls are TRBV29-1 and TRBJ2-3; D is ambiguous. CDR1 and CDR2 (germline): SQVTM, ANQGSEA. The length of the CDR3 is 13 residues. Between the trimmed V and J ends, which lost 4 bases and 2 bases, there was a span of 10 bases. The CDR3 loop is CSVGARLTDTQYF. As DNA, the CDR3 is TGCAGCGTTGGTGCCCGACTCACAGATACGCAGTATTTT.

CDR3 bases: TGTGCCAGCTCACCACCGTCGAAATCCTACGAGCAGTACTTC. The encoded protein is CASSPPSKSYEQYF. The V call is TRBV18, the J call TRBJ2-7; D unresolved. Trimming left V 0 bases short and J 1 base short, with 7 bases between. This CDR3 has 14 amino acids. CDR1 is KGHSH and CDR2 is LQKENI in the germline V gene.

The V call is TRBV18, the J call TRBJ1-2; 7 nucleotides align to TRBD1. Losses at the gene ends were 3 bases for V and 7 bases for J; bases not matched to a gene: 5. Germline CDR1 is KGHSH and CDR2 is LQKENI. The CDR3 is 13 residues long. In DNA, the CDR3 is TGTGCCAGCTCACCTGGACAGGTAGCTGGCTACACCTTC. Residues: CASSPGQVAGYTF.

The chain uses TRBV28 and TRBJ1-2; 10 bases agree with TRBD1. Germline V CDR1 and CDR2: MDHEN, SYDVKM. CDR3 length equals 15 residues. V was pared by 6 bases and J by 5 bases, with 9 bases of the junction left unmatched. CDR3 amino acids: CASSPSTGQGYGYTF. In DNA, the CDR3 is TGTGCCAGCAGCCCTTCTACGGGACAGGGGTATGGCTACACCTTC.

The chain is built from TRBV2 and TRBJ2-7; D gene unclear. The CDR3 runs to 12 residues. Germline V CDR1 and CDR2: SNHLY, FYNNEI. V dropped 8 bases and J dropped 2 bases, with 10 bases sitting between them. The CDR3 loop reads CASQFSTYEQYF. CDR3 bases: TGTGCCAGCCAATTTTCCACCTACGAGCAGTACTTC.

The rearrangement uses TRBV5-1 and TRBJ2-7; 8 bases agree with TRBD2. J lost 3 bases, V lost 1 base, and 9 bases had no gene match. This CDR3 has 16 amino acids. Per germline, CDR1 SGHRS and CDR2 YFSETQ. The CDR3 DNA sequence: TGCGCCAGCAGCTTGACCGTCGGGGGGGCTAACTACGAGCAGTACTTC. It translates to CASSLTVGGANYEQYF.

J is TRBJ2-1 and V is TRBV15; D gene unclear. The germline CDR1 and CDR2 sequences are LNHNV and YYDKDF (reference sequence). The CDR3 loop spans 13 amino acids. V gave up 6 bases and J gave up 2 bases, with 8 bases separating them. The CDR3: CATSGETYNEQFF. The CDR3 coding sequence is TGTGCCACCAGTGGAGAAACCTACAATGAGCAGTTCTTC.

J is TRBJ1-1 and V is TRBV19; possible D gene TRBD1, 6 bases. The CDR3 sequence is 18 residues long. Trimming removed 5 bases from V and 1 base from J, with 23 bases in between. The germline gives CDR1 LNHDA, CDR2 SQIVND (reference sequence). In nucleotides, the CDR3 is TGTGCCAGTAGTTTCATCCCCCGAACAGGGTTAAGGAACACTGAAGCTTTCTTT. This codes for CASSFIPRTGLRNTEAFF.